The clone carrying this TCR beta chain was found a few times. Original data processing: Nucleated cell counts were estimated from reference gene primer amplification. The method was immunoSEQ multiplex PCR; TCRdb's version includes in-frame clones alone and lacks a portion of them. V and J calls and clone size are as listed in that table; D and trimming were resolved from the DNA. The sample has 150,000 to 200,000 clones, more than 75% seen once; the top ten hold around 6%. The sample belongs to a study of blood T cell repertoires in COVID-19. Study-level information: PBMCs, B-cell-depleted T cells, or T cells provided the cDNA or gDNA that made up the material.

The V gene's germline CDR1 is KGHDR and CDR2 SFDVKD. V lost 8 bases, J lost 2 bases, and 29 bases lay in between. There are 20 residues in the CDR3. Cohort assignment relied on participant-reported clinical history. The sequence was collected from a man between 35 and 55 years old who had recovered from COVID-19. The specimen sequenced was PBMCs or T cells enriched from blood (not recorded which). The rearrangement joins TRBV24-1 to TRBJ1-4; the D gene is possibly TRBD1 (6 bases). CDR3 amino acids: CATIPLTGTPSICTNEKLFF. The CDR3 nucleotides read TGTGCCACCATCCCACTGACCGGGACACCTAGTATATGCACTAATGAAAAACTGTTTTTT.